One and the same sample provided the 21 T cell receptor beta chains below, sequenced in a study of regulatory T cells in long-lasting Graves disease. The time point: newly diagnosed GD, antithyroid drugs for less than 3 months. PBMC RNA was the source of the TCR library. Combining iRepertoire HTBI primers with Arm-PCR of CDR3 regions, the authors built TCR beta libraries. MiXCR, run by TCRdb on the multiplex PCR reads, gives a single entry per CDR3 protein. The sample carries 400,000 to 500,000 distinct CDR3 sequences, 14% to 15% recorded once. This sample also appeared in a second study, on T cells in Graves' hyperthyroidism and ophthalmopathy.

The source material was peripheral blood mononuclear cells (PBMCs), sampled at new diagnosis, from a patient treated with antithyroid drugs. The source is a woman in her thirties with Graves disease.

This clonotype appeared many times. The chain uses TRBV6-1 and TRBJ2-1; 9 positions agree with TRBD1. Trimming at V came to 6 bases and at J to 6 bases, leaving 9 bases not matched to a gene. From germline, CDR1 is MNHNS and CDR2 SASEGT. CDR3 length: 15 residues. CDR3 sequence: CASRTGQGTLNEQFF. As DNA, the CDR3 is TGTGCCAGCAGGACCGGACAGGGGACCCTCAATGAGCAGTTCTTC.

This rearrangement joins TRBV28 to TRBJ2-3; D is unresolved. This CDR3 is built from 13 residues. V was shortened by 4 bases and J by 6 bases, with 11 bases between the two germline ends. Germline CDR1 reads MDHEN; CDR2 reads SYDVKM. The chain's CDR3 is CASSWVLQDTQYF. CDR3 bases: TGTGCCAGCAGTTGGGTGTTGCAGGATACGCAGTATTTT.

The chain joins TRBV29-1 to TRBJ1-5; weak D call: TRBD1 (5 bases). The CDR3 extends over 12 amino acids. Germline assignment: CDR1 SQVTM and CDR2 ANQGSEA. The V end lost 7 bases, the J end lost 3 bases, and 10 bases lay between the germline ends. For the CDR3, the DNA is TGCAGCGCAGGACACCCCAATCAGCCCCAGCATTTT. This sequence encodes CSAGHPNQPQHF.

As to this clonotype: A much larger clonotype is one base distant, so this may be a read error. Given the absence of the conserved phenylalanine or tryptophan at the CDR3 end, a read error is likely. The J gene is TRBJ2-1, the V gene TRBV12-3 or TRBV12-4; the match to TRBD2 covers 11 bases. V shed 2 bases, J shed 3 bases, and the junction held 3 bases outside the gene matches. There are 16 residues in the CDR3. CDR3 amino acids: CASSLYSGRVYNEQFS. The CDR3 DNA reads as TGTGCCAGCAGTTTATATAGCGGGAGGGTCTACAATGAGCAGTTCTCC.

V is TRBV30 and J is TRBJ2-7; 11 bases match TRBD1. The CDR3 contains 15 residues. Germline CDR1 reads GTSNPN; CDR2 reads SVGIG (reference sequence). V gave up 1 base and J gave up 5 bases; unmatched junction bases: 7. The DNA of the CDR3 is TGTGCCTGGAGTGGGACAGGGGGCGTAGCCGACGAGCAGTACTTC. Protein: CAWSGTGGVADEQYF. The full variable domain, with the rest looked up from reference TRBV30 and TRBJ2-7, is SQTIHQWPATLVQPVGSPLSLECTVEGTSNPNLYWYRQAAGRGLQLLFYSVGIGQISSEVPQNLSASRPQDRQFILSSKKLLLSDSGFYLCAWSGTGGVADEQYFGPGTRLTVT.

This clonotype was seen at least ten times. The chain recombines TRBV7-2 with TRBJ2-3, with a possible D match to TRBD1 (6 bases). Germline loops: CDR1 SGHTA, CDR2 FQGNSA. V was cut by 5 bases and J by 0 bases, with 12 bases left in between. The CDR3 sequence is 15 residues long. The CDR3 is CASSPGQSSTDTQYF. CDR3 DNA: TGTGCCAGCAGCCCGGGACAAAGTAGCACAGATACGCAGTATTTT.

Ten or more counts support this clonotype. The chain uses TRBV5-1 and TRBJ2-5; D not resolved. There are 15 residues in the CDR3. The germline V gene encodes CDR1 SGHRS and CDR2 YFSETQ. Trimming took 1 base from V and 3 from J, leaving 13 bases between them. CDR3 nucleotides: TGCGCCAGCAGCTTGCTTTGGGGTGCCAAAGAGACCCAGTACTTC. It translates to CASSLLWGAKETQYF.

The chain links TRBV11-2 to TRBJ2-7; D gene uncertain. CDR3 length: 14 amino acids. Deletions cut 3 bases from V and 3 bases from J, with 12 bases between. Germline V CDR1 and CDR2: SGHAT, FQNNGV. CDR3 loop: CASSLVSKGYEQYF. The CDR3 nucleotides are TGTGCCAGCAGCTTGGTGTCGAAGGGCTACGAGCAGTACTTC.

This clonotype was counted many times. The chain has TRBV30 and TRBJ2-2; no definite D call. The CDR3 runs 13 residues. The germline CDR1 and CDR2 sequences are GTSNPN and SVGIG (reference sequence). With 2 bases removed from V and 2 bases from J, the gap between germline ends came to 6 bases. The CDR3 reads CAWSLPNTGELFF. In nucleotides, the CDR3 is TGTGCCTGGAGTCTACCTAACACCGGGGAGCTGTTTTTT.

The chain has TRBV30 and TRBJ1-1; D uncertain. Looked up from germline, CDR1 is GTSNPN and CDR2 is SVGIG (reference sequence). This CDR3 region has 13 residues. Trimming left V 2 bases short and J 0 bases short, with 7 bases between. CDR3 nucleotide sequence: TGTGCCTGGAGTCCAGACATGAACACTGAAGCTTTCTTT. It yields the protein CAWSPDMNTEAFF.

CDR3 bases: TGTGCCAGCAACGTTCCGGCTAGCGGGAGCCGTGCCGGGGAGCTGTTTTTT. Translating it yields CASNVPASGSRAGELFF. The chain combines TRBV2 with TRBJ2-2, with 10 bases aligning to TRBD2. CDR1 is SNHLY, CDR2 FYNNEI, per germline. CDR3 length equals 17 residues. Losses at the gene ends were 7 bases for V and 6 bases for J; bases not matched to a gene: 14.

This clonotype showed up many times. This sequence joins TRBV7-9 and TRBJ2-5; D unclear. Trimming removed 1 base at V and 0 bases at J, with 12 bases between. This CDR3 spans 16 amino acids. Germline values: CDR1 SEHNR, CDR2 FQNEAQ (reference sequence). The CDR3 region is CASSLGRGSYQETQYF. The CDR3 DNA follows: TGTGCCAGCAGCTTAGGGCGAGGCAGCTACCAAGAGACCCAGTACTTC.

In this sample, this clonotype turned up many times. The CDR3 loop is CASSAVKNIQYF. DNA of the CDR3: TGTGCCAGCAGTGCGGTGAAAAACATTCAGTACTTC. The V call is TRBV2, the J call TRBJ2-4, with D hard to call. Trimming removed 4 bases at V and 4 bases at J, with 5 bases between. The CDR3 runs 12 residues. CDR1 is SNHLY, CDR2 FYNNEI, per germline.

The chain carries TRBV5-8 and TRBJ2-2; D gene unclear. Germline lookup yields CDR1 SGHTS and CDR2 YDEGEE. V gave up 1 base and J gave up 8 bases, with 6 bases separating them. The CDR3 extends over 12 amino acids. The CDR3 coding sequence is TGTGCCAGCAGCTTGATAAGTGGGGAGCTGTTTTTT. The encoded protein is CASSLISGELFF.

This clonotype was counted many times. V usage is TRBV7-9 and J usage is TRBJ1-3; D possibly corresponds to TRBD1 (5 bases). The CDR3 runs to 17 residues. CDR1 is SEHNR and CDR2 is FQNEAQ in the germline V gene (reference sequence). Trimming cost V 6 bases and J 0 bases, with 18 bases left between them. The CDR3 DNA sequence: TGTGCCAGCAGGTCGGTGCAGGGAATGAGCTCTGGAAACACCATATATTTT. This sequence encodes CASRSVQGMSSGNTIYF.

This clonotype was seen at least ten times. The chain combines TRBV29-1 with TRBJ1-1; no definite D call. This CDR3 contains 12 residues. V dropped 6 bases and J dropped 0 bases, with 8 bases sitting between them. In germline, CDR1 is SQVTM, CDR2 ANQGSEA. The CDR3 DNA sequence: TGCAGCGTGGTCCCGATGAACACTGAAGCTTTCTTT. Translating it yields CSVVPMNTEAFF. Full variable domain (outside the CDR3, taken from reference TRBV29-1 and TRBJ1-1): SAVISQKPSRDICQRGTSLTIQCQVDSQVTMMFWYRQQPGQSLTLIATANQGSEATYESGFVIDKFPISRPNLTFSTLTVSNMSPEDSSIYLCSVVPMNTEAFFGQGTRLTVV.

This clonotype was seen at least ten times. J is TRBJ2-1 and V is TRBV27; D remains unclear. TRBJ2-5 matches the DNA end more closely, so the J call is doubtful. The CDR3 sequence is 13 residues long. Germline lookup yields CDR1 MNHEY and CDR2 SMNVEV (reference sequence). CDR3 loop: CASSLSPLETQYF. CDR3 nucleotides: TGTGCCAGCAGTTTATCGCCCTTAGAGACCCAGTACTTC.

This clonotype has at least ten counts. The V and J genes are TRBV6-5 and TRBJ2-1, with 8 bases aligning to TRBD2. The germline CDR1 and CDR2 sequences are MNHEY and SVGAGI. The CDR3 loop spans 15 amino acids. Trimming took 1 base from V and 8 from J; bases not matched to a gene: 7. This CDR3 is CASSYLTGGPDEQFF. The CDR3 coding sequence is TGTGCCAGCAGTTACTTGACGGGAGGGCCCGATGAGCAGTTCTTC.

The table lists this clonotype with many counts. The rearrangement uses TRBV7-9 and TRBJ1-2, with 7 bases lining up with TRBD1. There are 14 residues in the CDR3. Trimming at V came to 4 bases and at J to 5 bases, leaving 7 bases not matched to a gene. Germline CDR1 and CDR2: SEHNR and FQNEAQ (reference sequence). The CDR3 reads CASSSDRAPYGYTF. DNA of the CDR3: TGTGCCAGCAGCTCCGACAGGGCTCCGTATGGCTACACCTTC.

This clonotype was counted many times. The chain recombines TRBV2 with TRBJ2-5; perhaps TRBD1 as D (6 bases). Germline V CDR1 and CDR2: SNHLY, FYNNEI. V was clipped by 6 bases and J by 5 bases, with 10 bases between them. The CDR3 runs 12 residues. Here the CDR3 reads CASRRGSETQYF. CDR3 coding DNA: TGTGCCAGCAGAAGGGGGTCGGAGACCCAGTACTTC.

This clonotype has at least ten counts. V gene TRBV28 combines with J gene TRBJ1-5; no clear D. This CDR3 spans 11 amino acids. Trimming removed 9 bases from V and 10 bases from J, with 13 bases in between. Germline CDR1 reads MDHEN; CDR2 reads SYDVKM. This CDR3 is CASSPIVPQHF. CDR3 coding DNA: TGTGCCAGTTCCCCGATCGTACCCCAGCATTTT.